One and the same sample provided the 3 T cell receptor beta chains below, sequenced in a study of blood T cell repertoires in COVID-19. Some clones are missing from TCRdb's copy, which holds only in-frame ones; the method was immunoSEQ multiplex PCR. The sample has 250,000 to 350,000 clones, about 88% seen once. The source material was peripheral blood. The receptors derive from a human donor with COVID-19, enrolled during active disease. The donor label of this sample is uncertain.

CDR3 loop: CASSLWTGVYEQYF. The CDR3 DNA sequence: TGTGCCAGCAGCTTATGGACAGGGGTCTACGAGCAGTACTTC. J is TRBJ2-7 and V is TRBV7-6; 9 bases fit TRBD1. V dropped 2 bases and J dropped 3; count of bases not matched to a gene: 2. Germline V gene sequence: CDR1 SGHVS, CDR2 FNYEAQ. This CDR3 contains 14 residues.

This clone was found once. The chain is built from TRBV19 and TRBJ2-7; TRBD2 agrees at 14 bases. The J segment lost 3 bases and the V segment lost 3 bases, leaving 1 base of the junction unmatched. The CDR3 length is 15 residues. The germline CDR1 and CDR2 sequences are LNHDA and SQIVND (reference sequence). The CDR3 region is CASSMGTSGSYEQYF. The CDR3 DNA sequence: TGTGCCAGTAGTATGGGGACTAGCGGGAGCTACGAGCAGTACTTC.

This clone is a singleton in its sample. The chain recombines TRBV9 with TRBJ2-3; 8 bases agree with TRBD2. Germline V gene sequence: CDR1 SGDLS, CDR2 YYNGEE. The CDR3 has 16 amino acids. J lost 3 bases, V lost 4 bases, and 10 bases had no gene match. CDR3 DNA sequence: TGTGCCAGCAGCCCCCAGGAAGCGGGAGTGACAGATACGCAGTATTTT. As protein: CASSPQEAGVTDTQYF.